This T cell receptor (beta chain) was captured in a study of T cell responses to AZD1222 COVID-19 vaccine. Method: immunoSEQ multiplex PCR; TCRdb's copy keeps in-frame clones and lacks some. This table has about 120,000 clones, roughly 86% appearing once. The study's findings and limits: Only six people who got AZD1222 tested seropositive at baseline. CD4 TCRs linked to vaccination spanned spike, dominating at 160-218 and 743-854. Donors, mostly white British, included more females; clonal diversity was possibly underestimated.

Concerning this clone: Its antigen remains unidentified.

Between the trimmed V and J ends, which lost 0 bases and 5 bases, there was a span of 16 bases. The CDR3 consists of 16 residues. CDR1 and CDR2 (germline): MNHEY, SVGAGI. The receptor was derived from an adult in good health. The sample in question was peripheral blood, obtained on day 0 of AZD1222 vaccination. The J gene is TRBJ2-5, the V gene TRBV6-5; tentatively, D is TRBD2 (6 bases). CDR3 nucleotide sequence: TGTGCCAGCAGTTACTCGCGGCAGGAGGGGTCGGAGACCCAGTACTTC. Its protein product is CASSYSRQEGSETQYF.